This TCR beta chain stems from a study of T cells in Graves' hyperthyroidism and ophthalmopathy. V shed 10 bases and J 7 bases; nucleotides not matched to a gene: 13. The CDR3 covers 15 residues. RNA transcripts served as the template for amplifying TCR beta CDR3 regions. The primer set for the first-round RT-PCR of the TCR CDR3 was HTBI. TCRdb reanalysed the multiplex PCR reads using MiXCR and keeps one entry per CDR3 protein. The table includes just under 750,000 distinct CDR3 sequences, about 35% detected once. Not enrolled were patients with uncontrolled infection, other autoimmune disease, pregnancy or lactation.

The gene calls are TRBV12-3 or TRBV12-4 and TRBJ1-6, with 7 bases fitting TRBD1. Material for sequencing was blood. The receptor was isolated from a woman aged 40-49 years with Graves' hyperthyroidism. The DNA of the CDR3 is TGTGCCATCACAGAAGCTGGGGACAGAAATTCACCCCTCCACTTT. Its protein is CAITEAGDRNSPLHF.